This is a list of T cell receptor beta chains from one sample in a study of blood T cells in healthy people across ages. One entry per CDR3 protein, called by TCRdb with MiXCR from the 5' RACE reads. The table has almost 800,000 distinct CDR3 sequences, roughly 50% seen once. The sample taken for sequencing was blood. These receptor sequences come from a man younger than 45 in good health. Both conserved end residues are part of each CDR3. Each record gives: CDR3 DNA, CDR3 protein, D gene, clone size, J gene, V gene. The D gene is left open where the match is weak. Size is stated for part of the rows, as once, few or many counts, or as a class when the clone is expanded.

CDR3nt: TGTGCCGCCAGCAGAGATCTACAGGGGACCTACTATGGCTACACCTTC; CDR3aa: CAASRDLQGTYYGYTF; d_gene: TRBD1; abundance: -; j_gene: TRBJ1-2; v_gene: TRBV15
CDR3nt: TGTGCCAGCAGTAAACGTCGGAATGAGCAGTTCTTC; CDR3aa: CASSKRRNEQFF; d_gene: -; abundance: few; j_gene: TRBJ2-1; v_gene: TRBV13
CDR3nt: TGCGCCAGCACGGAAACCAGCACAGATACGCAGTATTTT; CDR3aa: CASTETSTDTQYF; d_gene: -; abundance: -; j_gene: TRBJ2-3; v_gene: TRBV5-1
CDR3nt: TGTGCCAGCAGCCCAGTGGGGGCCTACTATGGCTACACCTTC; CDR3aa: CASSPVGAYYGYTF; d_gene: -; abundance: -; j_gene: TRBJ1-2; v_gene: TRBV4-2
CDR3nt: TGTGCCAGCAGTTTAAGCGCGGGACTAGCGGGAGATTTGGTCTACGAGCAGTACTTC; CDR3aa: CASSLSAGLAGDLVYEQYF; d_gene: TRBD2; abundance: few; j_gene: TRBJ2-7; v_gene: TRBV27
CDR3nt: TGTGCCAGCAGTAGGAGACCAGGAAAGGGCACAGATACGCAGTATTTT; CDR3aa: CASSRRPGKGTDTQYF; d_gene: -; abundance: few; j_gene: TRBJ2-3; v_gene: TRBV6-1
CDR3nt: TGCAGTGCGATGCGGCTGGGGACGTTTTCAGAGACCCAGTACTTC; CDR3aa: CSAMRLGTFSETQYF; d_gene: -; abundance: -; j_gene: TRBJ2-5; v_gene: TRBV20-1
CDR3nt: TGCGCCAGCAGCTTGTTAGGTGGAGTAAATGAGCAGTTCTTC; CDR3aa: CASSLLGGVNEQFF; d_gene: -; abundance: -; j_gene: TRBJ2-1; v_gene: TRBV5-1
CDR3nt: TGTGCCAGCAGCGACAGGGGGCGCATGGCCTCCTATGGCTACACCTTC; CDR3aa: CASSDRGRMASYGYTF; d_gene: TRBD1; abundance: -; j_gene: TRBJ1-2; v_gene: TRBV7-9
CDR3nt: TGTGCCATCAGTGGCGGACTAGCGGGGATTCGGGAGACCCAGTACTTC; CDR3aa: CAISGGLAGIRETQYF; d_gene: TRBD2; abundance: -; j_gene: TRBJ2-5; v_gene: TRBV10-3
CDR3nt: TGTGCCAGCAGCAAAACAGGGTACAGGCAAGAGACCCAGTACTTC; CDR3aa: CASSKTGYRQETQYF; d_gene: -; abundance: few; j_gene: TRBJ2-5; v_gene: TRBV28
CDR3nt: TGTGCCAGCACTAGCGGGGCCCAAGAGACCCTGTACTTC; CDR3aa: CASTSGAQETLYF; d_gene: TRBD2; abundance: -; j_gene: TRBJ2-4; v_gene: TRBV27
CDR3nt: TGCGCCAGCAGGGGTTTCCGGGCTAAAGCCTACGAGCAGTACTTC; CDR3aa: CASRGFRAKAYEQYF; d_gene: -; abundance: -; j_gene: TRBJ2-7; v_gene: TRBV5-1
CDR3nt: TGTGCCAGCAGTGTTCTCACAGATACGCAGTATTTT; CDR3aa: CASSVLTDTQYF; d_gene: -; abundance: -; j_gene: TRBJ2-3; v_gene: TRBV25-1
CDR3nt: TGCGCCAGCAGCTTGTCTCCTTATTTTGACTACGAGCAGTACTTC; CDR3aa: CASSLSPYFDYEQYF; d_gene: -; abundance: -; j_gene: TRBJ2-7; v_gene: TRBV5-1
CDR3nt: TGCAGTGCTAGGGGGTATGAGGGATTGGTGGATCCCCAGTACTTC; CDR3aa: CSARGYEGLVDPQYF; d_gene: -; abundance: -; j_gene: TRBJ2-5; v_gene: TRBV20-1
CDR3nt: TGTGCCAGCAGTTCTACGCAAGAGACCCAGTACTTC; CDR3aa: CASSSTQETQYF; d_gene: -; abundance: -; j_gene: TRBJ2-5; v_gene: TRBV27
CDR3nt: TGCGCCAGCAGCCAAGATCCGAGGTTGGACTACAATGAGCAGTTCTTC; CDR3aa: CASSQDPRLDYNEQFF; d_gene: -; abundance: -; j_gene: TRBJ2-1; v_gene: TRBV4-3
CDR3nt: TGTGCCAGCAGACCCAGAGGGACTCCACTTACAGATACGCAGTATTTT; CDR3aa: CASRPRGTPLTDTQYF; d_gene: -; abundance: -; j_gene: TRBJ2-3; v_gene: TRBV28
CDR3nt: TGCAGTGCTAGATCCTCGCCGGACGCAAAAAGTAGGGGGACCCAGTACTTC; CDR3aa: CSARSSPDAKSRGTQYF; d_gene: -; abundance: -; j_gene: TRBJ2-5; v_gene: TRBV20-1
CDR3nt: TGTGCCACCAGGGGGGCTCCCGAGTACAATGAGCAGTTCTTC; CDR3aa: CATRGAPEYNEQFF; d_gene: -; abundance: few; j_gene: TRBJ2-1; v_gene: TRBV15
CDR3nt: TGCGCCAGCAGCCCCTTAAATTGGGGGGAGCTGTTTTTT; CDR3aa: CASSPLNWGELFF; d_gene: -; abundance: -; j_gene: TRBJ2-2; v_gene: TRBV5-1
CDR3nt: TGTGCCAGCAGTGAAGTGGGGTTCTCCTACGAGCAGTACTTC; CDR3aa: CASSEVGFSYEQYF; d_gene: -; abundance: -; j_gene: TRBJ2-7; v_gene: TRBV2
CDR3nt: TGCGCCAGCAGCCCCGGGACTAGCGGCATACCCAAAGAGACCCGGTACTTC; CDR3aa: CASSPGTSGIPKETRYF; d_gene: TRBD2; abundance: -; j_gene: TRBJ2-5; v_gene: TRBV4-3
CDR3nt: TGCAGTGCTAGAGGGGGGACCCAGGGATACGAGCAGTACTTC; CDR3aa: CSARGGTQGYEQYF; d_gene: -; abundance: -; j_gene: TRBJ2-7; v_gene: TRBV20-1
CDR3nt: TGTGCCAGTAGTATGGGTAACAGGGGAAATCAGCCCCAGCATTTT; CDR3aa: CASSMGNRGNQPQHF; d_gene: TRBD1; abundance: -; j_gene: TRBJ1-5; v_gene: TRBV19
CDR3nt: TGCGCCAGCAGCCCCCGGGACAGCTGGACTAGCGGGTACAATGAGCAGTTCTTC; CDR3aa: CASSPRDSWTSGYNEQFF; d_gene: TRBD2; abundance: -; j_gene: TRBJ2-1; v_gene: TRBV5-1
CDR3nt: TGCAAGGCCTACGAGCAGTACTTC; CDR3aa: CKAYEQYF; d_gene: -; abundance: -; j_gene: TRBJ2-7; v_gene: TRBV10-1
CDR3nt: TGTGCCAGCAGCCCTAGGGACCGGGACCGCCAGCCCCAGCATTTT; CDR3aa: CASSPRDRDRQPQHF; d_gene: -; abundance: -; j_gene: TRBJ1-5; v_gene: TRBV7-2
CDR3nt: TGCAGCGTATGGGCCATAACCGATGAGCAGTTCTTC; CDR3aa: CSVWAITDEQFF; d_gene: -; abundance: -; j_gene: TRBJ2-1; v_gene: TRBV29-1
CDR3nt: TGTGCCAGCAGTCCCTTTCGAGGCCGGGACAGTGAAGCTTTCTTT; CDR3aa: CASSPFRGRDSEAFF; d_gene: TRBD1; abundance: -; j_gene: TRBJ1-1; v_gene: TRBV27
CDR3nt: TGCAGCGCTGAGACATCCCGGAACACTGAAGCTTTCTTT; CDR3aa: CSAETSRNTEAFF; d_gene: -; abundance: few; j_gene: TRBJ1-1; v_gene: TRBV29-1
CDR3nt: TGTGCCAGCAGAGGCCCAGGGAGGGGGCACAATGAGCAGTTCTTC; CDR3aa: CASRGPGRGHNEQFF; d_gene: -; abundance: -; j_gene: TRBJ2-1; v_gene: TRBV6-2/TRBV6-3
CDR3nt: TGTGCCAGCAGCCCCCAGGGTAACAATGAGCAGTTCTTC; CDR3aa: CASSPQGNNEQFF; d_gene: -; abundance: -; j_gene: TRBJ2-1; v_gene: TRBV4-2
CDR3nt: TGTGCCACCAGCGGTCTAGACTTTGGCAGAGCCAAAAACATTCAGTACTTC; CDR3aa: CATSGLDFGRAKNIQYF; d_gene: -; abundance: -; j_gene: TRBJ2-4; v_gene: TRBV15
CDR3nt: TGTGCCAGCACCTCCATGGGACAGAATTATCGAGAGACCCAGTACTTC; CDR3aa: CASTSMGQNYRETQYF; d_gene: TRBD1; abundance: -; j_gene: TRBJ2-5; v_gene: TRBV7-9
CDR3nt: TGCGCCAGCAGCTTGGCTACTAGCGGGAGTGAGCAGTACTTC; CDR3aa: CASSLATSGSEQYF; d_gene: TRBD2; abundance: few; j_gene: TRBJ2-7; v_gene: TRBV5-1
CDR3nt: TGTGCCAGCAGCCCCTTTGGGGCTAGCGGTTACAATGAGCAGTTCTTC; CDR3aa: CASSPFGASGYNEQFF; d_gene: TRBD2; abundance: -; j_gene: TRBJ2-1; v_gene: TRBV11-1